This T cell receptor (beta chain) was sequenced during a study of T cells in women clearing cervical HPV infection. V lost 3 bases and J lost 3, with 15 bases in between. The CDR3 runs 15 residues. The V gene's germline CDR1 is MNHEY and CDR2 SVGEGT. immunoSEQ multiplex PCR used an average of 1200 ng genomic DNA. This table comes from immunoSEQ multiplex PCR, and its TCRdb copy is limited to in-frame clones, with some not included. Found here are more than 20,000 clones; the top ten clones hold less than 6%. Remarks on this clone: The sequence runs out 3 residues before the end of the CDR3; the remainder is reconstructed from the germline J gene.

Sequenced input: blood buffy coat. The receptor was isolated from a woman between 18 and 70 years old with a cervical HPV16 infection that either progressed to CIN3+ or cleared (not recorded which). The chain recombines TRBV6-2 or TRBV6-3 with TRBJ2-7; D not resolved. The covered CDR3 bases are TGTGCCAGCAGTTATCTTTCGGCAGGATACTACGAG. It specifies CASSYLSAGYYE. The entire CDR3 protein reads CASSYLSAGYYEQYF.